Following are 30 T cell receptor beta chains from one sample sequenced in a study of T-cell memory formation after mild COVID-19. One entry per CDR3 protein results from TCRdb running MiXCR on the 5' RACE reads. The sample includes fewer than 650,000 distinct CDR3 sequences, roughly a sixth of them seen just once. The sequencing input was PBMCs or a T cell subset sorted from them (not recorded which). These receptors were obtained from an adult woman who had mild COVID-19 (a few samples of this study predate the infection). Cell type and time point are not known.

This clonotype was counted between two and nine times. The chain links TRBV5-1 to TRBJ1-4; weak D call: TRBD1 (6 bases). Germline loops: CDR1 SGHRS, CDR2 YFSETQ. The CDR3 consists of 16 residues. The V and J ends lost 4 bases and 3 bases respectively, with 16 bases between them. CDR3 sequence: CASSKDRTLPNEKLFF. The CDR3 DNA reads TGCGCCAGCAGCAAGGACAGAACCCTTCCTAATGAAAAACTGTTTTTT.

V usage is TRBV9 and J usage is TRBJ1-5, with 7 positions matching TRBD1. CDR3 length equals 14 residues. The junction had 5 bases not matched to a gene; V was cut back by 4 bases and J by 4 bases. Germline CDR1 and CDR2: SGDLS and YYNGEE. The CDR3 nucleotides are TGTGCCAGCAGCCCGGCGACAGGGAATCAGCCCCAGCATTTT. Its translation: CASSPATGNQPQHF.

This chain connects TRBV7-3 to TRBJ2-5, with TRBD2 matching 7 bases. The CDR3 has 15 amino acids. The V segment lost 5 bases and the J segment 3 bases; nucleotides outside the gene matches: 9. Germline V CDR1 and CDR2: SGHTA, FQGTGA. The CDR3: CASSPNGLVEETQYF. The CDR3, as DNA: TGTGCCAGCAGCCCAAACGGACTAGTCGAAGAGACCCAGTACTTC.

This clonotype was counted only a few times. This chain uses TRBV5-1 with TRBJ2-3; D is unclear. V was clipped by 0 bases and J by 2 bases, with 4 bases between them. CDR1 is SGHRS and CDR2 is YFSETQ in the germline V gene. This CDR3 spans 13 amino acids. CDR3 region: CASSLDDTDTQYF. The CDR3 coding sequence is TGCGCCAGCAGCTTGGACGACACAGATACGCAGTATTTT.

This clonotype was observed a few times. The rearrangement uses TRBV7-2 and TRBJ2-7; no clear D gene. With 1 base removed from V and 2 bases from J, the gap between germline ends came to 6 bases. The CDR3 runs 13 residues. The V gene's germline CDR1 is SGHTA and CDR2 FQGNSA. DNA of the CDR3: TGTGCCAGCAGCTTAGTGCACCCCTACGAGCAGTACTTC. This translates into CASSLVHPYEQYF.

The chain carries TRBV7-8 and TRBJ2-2, with D unresolved. Per germline, CDR1 SGHVS and CDR2 FQNEAQ. V lost 0 bases to trimming and J lost 0 bases, with 8 bases between them. The CDR3 runs 16 residues. The CDR3 sequence: CASSLAIGANTGELFF. The CDR3 nucleotides are TGTGCCAGCAGCTTAGCCATTGGCGCGAACACCGGGGAGCTGTTTTTT. The full variable domain, in which reference TRBV7-8 and TRBJ2-2 provide the parts outside the CDR3, is GAGVSQSPRYKVAKRGQDVALRCDPISGHVSLFWYQQALGQGPEFLTYFQNEAQLDKSGLPSDRFFAERPEGSVSTLKIQRTQQEDSAVYLCASSLAIGANTGELFFGEGSRLTVL.

Sample share makes this clonotype medium-sized (0.01 to 0.1%). The V and J genes are TRBV2 and TRBJ2-3; 13 bases fit TRBD2. The CDR3 has 19 residues. Looked up from germline, CDR1 is SNHLY and CDR2 is FYNNEI. The V and J ends lost 7 bases and 7 bases, in that order; junction bases with no gene match: 20. The chain's CDR3 is CASTSRTSGGPTTFNTQYF. CDR3 bases: TGTGCCAGCACGAGCAGGACTAGCGGGGGCCCTACAACCTTCAATACGCAGTATTTT.

The chain carries TRBV21-1 and TRBJ2-7. TRBV21-1 is described as a pseudogene. CDR3 length equals 14 residues. This CDR3 reads CASSKSKGSYEQYF. In DNA form, the CDR3 reads TGTGCCAGCAGCAAATCTAAGGGCTCCTACGAGCAGTACTTC.

This clonotype appeared a few times. The chain carries TRBV4-1 and TRBJ2-3; D possibly matches TRBD1 or TRBD2 (5 bases each). The CDR3 is made up of 17 amino acids. Germline V gene lookup returns CDR1 MGHRA and CDR2 YSYEKL. V was cut by 1 base and J by 4 bases, with 18 bases left in between. The DNA of the CDR3 is TGCGCCAGCAGCCAAGTTCCGACTGGGGGTTCCGCAGATACGCAGTATTTT. The encoded protein is CASSQVPTGGSADTQYF.

This clonotype was observed a few times. This chain links TRBV2 with TRBJ2-1; 10 bases agree with TRBD1. From germline, CDR1 is SNHLY and CDR2 FYNNEI. V shed 6 bases and J 9 bases; nucleotides not matched to a gene: 8. CDR3 length equals 14 residues. CDR3 DNA sequence: TGTGCCAGCAGGAAAGACAGGGGGCCGGGTGAGCAGTTCTTC. Its translation is CASRKDRGPGEQFF.

This clonotype was seen a handful of times. This chain connects TRBV29-1 to TRBJ1-3; D possibly corresponds to TRBD1 (5 bases). Between the trimmed V and J ends, which lost 4 bases and 5 bases, there was a span of 15 bases. The CDR3 is 14 residues long. Germline CDR1 SQVTM, CDR2 ANQGSEA. The CDR3 nucleotides read TGCAGCGTTGTCTCGGGGCTGGGCCGAAACACCATATATTTT. It yields the protein CSVVSGLGRNTIYF.

This clonotype was counted ten times or more. This chain joins TRBV3-1 and TRBJ1-3, with D perhaps matching TRBD1 (5 bases). This CDR3 has 14 amino acids. V was trimmed by 2 bases and J by 1 base, leaving 6 bases between them. Germline CDR1 reads LGHDT; CDR2 reads YNNKEL (reference sequence). CDR3 sequence (DNA): TGTGCCAGCAGCCAACAGGGTTCTGGAAACACCATATATTTT. It codes for CASSQQGSGNTIYF.

This clonotype has just a few counts. V usage is TRBV10-3 and J usage is TRBJ1-1; 9 bases line up with TRBD1. Per germline, CDR1 ENHRY and CDR2 SYGVKD. V lost 2 bases and J lost 5; bases outside the gene matches: 6. The CDR3 sequence is 15 residues long. CDR3 DNA: TGTGCCATCAGTGAGCCCGGGACAGGGCGTACTGAAGCTTTCTTT. It translates to CAISEPGTGRTEAFF.

The genes are TRBV15 and TRBJ2-7, with unresolved D. Germline CDR1 and CDR2: LNHNV and YYDKDF (reference sequence). The CDR3 totals 13 residues. V shed 7 bases and J shed 3 bases, with 13 bases lying between them. The CDR3 DNA reads as TGTGCCACCACAAATCTTTTGGGCTACGAGCAGTACTTC. Translating gives CATTNLLGYEQYF.

This chain joins TRBV29-1 and TRBJ2-7; weak D call: TRBD2 (6 bases). V lost 4 bases and J lost 2, with 12 bases in between. This CDR3 spans 13 amino acids. Germline V gene data show CDR1 as SQVTM and CDR2 as ANQGSEA. The DNA for the CDR3 is TGCAGCGTTGTAGTTGCGGGAACCTACGAGCAGTACTTC. As protein: CSVVVAGTYEQYF.

This clonotype has more than one count but fewer than ten. V usage is TRBV27 and J usage is TRBJ2-6; no firm D call. This CDR3 has 15 residues. V dropped 8 bases and J dropped 2 bases, with 13 bases sitting between them. CDR1 is MNHEY and CDR2 is SMNVEV in the germline V gene (reference sequence). CDR3 region: CASRPNYPGANVLTF. CDR3 nucleotide sequence: TGTGCCAGCCGACCAAATTACCCTGGGGCCAACGTCCTGACTTTC.

This chain joins TRBV13 and TRBJ2-7; TRBD2 is a possible D gene (5 bases). The CDR3 runs 12 residues. Germline CDR1 and CDR2: PRHDT and FYEKMQ (reference sequence). V lost 4 bases, J lost 5 bases, and 9 bases lay in between. CDR3 in DNA: TGTGCCAGCAGCTCGAGGGTTAACGAGCAGTACTTC. Translation gives CASSSRVNEQYF.

This clonotype is deemed medium-sized. The chain's CDR3 is CASKLAGPYEQYF. The CDR3 DNA reads TGTGCCAGCAAACTAGCGGGCCCCTACGAGCAGTACTTC. V is TRBV6-5 and J is TRBJ2-7; 9 positions match TRBD2. The CDR3 length is 13 residues. Germline CDR1 reads MNHEY; CDR2 reads SVGAGI. V was pared by 7 bases and J by 2 bases, with 3 bases of the junction left unmatched.

This clonotype was counted between two and nine times. This rearrangement joins TRBV30 to TRBJ2-7; the match to TRBD2 covers 8 bases. Germline assignment: CDR1 GTSNPN and CDR2 SVGIG (reference sequence). This CDR3 region has 15 residues. V shed 2 bases and J 9 bases; nucleotides not matched to a gene: 15. CDR3 DNA: TGTGCCTGGAGTCCCCCGGGAAGCGGGGGCCCAAGGCAGTACTTC. Amino acid sequence: CAWSPPGSGGPRQYF. The full variable domain, with the rest looked up from reference TRBV30 and TRBJ2-7, is SQTIHQWPATLVQPVGSPLSLECTVEGTSNPNLYWYRQAAGRGLQLLFYSVGIGQISSEVPQNLSASRPQDRQFILSSKKLLLSDSGFYLCAWSPPGSGGPRQYFGPGTRLTVT.

This clonotype was counted only a few times. The chain is built from TRBV5-5 and TRBJ1-2; D may be TRBD1 (5 bases). CDR1 and CDR2 (germline): SGHKS, YYEKEE (reference sequence). The CDR3 loop spans 17 amino acids. V was pared by 0 bases and J by 0 bases, with 15 bases between. CDR3 nucleotides: TGTGCCAGCAGCTTGGCGGGGGAGCCTTACTCTAACTATGGCTACACCTTC. Its translation: CASSLAGEPYSNYGYTF.

This clonotype occurred a few times. This rearrangement joins TRBV5-1 to TRBJ2-7; 9 bases agree with TRBD2. The ends lost 4 bases at V and 3 bases at J; junction bases unmatched: 8. Germline V gene data show CDR1 as SGHRS and CDR2 as YFSETQ. This CDR3 contains 15 residues. DNA of the CDR3: TGCGCCAGCAGCGGAGGACTAGCGCCGATCTACGAGCAGTACTTC. The encoded protein is CASSGGLAPIYEQYF.

V and J are TRBV7-6 and TRBJ2-2; 7 nucleotides align to TRBD1. There are 17 residues in the CDR3. The germline V gene has CDR1 SGHVS and CDR2 FNYEAQ. V shed 5 bases, J shed 5 bases, and the junction held 14 bases outside the gene matches. CDR3 nucleotides: TGTGCCAGCAGCCGCTTCTCGACAGGGAGTGGGACCGGGGAGCTGTTTTTT. It is translated as CASSRFSTGSGTGELFF.

The DNA for the CDR3 is TGTGCCAGCAGCCCGAAGCCACGGGACACCGGGGGCTATGGCTACACCTTC. Residues: CASSPKPRDTGGYGYTF. This rearrangement joins TRBV4-2 to TRBJ1-2; TRBD1 is a possible D gene (6 bases). CDR1 and CDR2 (germline): LGHNA, YNFKEQ. This CDR3 comprises 17 residues. V lost 4 bases and J lost 4, with 22 bases in between.

This clonotype was detected only a few times. V gene TRBV6-5 combines with J gene TRBJ1-2; no firm D call. The CDR3 covers 14 residues. Germline loops: CDR1 MNHEY, CDR2 SVGAGI. The germline V and J ends were trimmed by 0 bases and 2 bases, with 7 bases remaining between them. The CDR3 here is CASSYSLANYGYTF. DNA for the CDR3: TGTGCCAGCAGTTACTCATTGGCGAACTATGGCTACACCTTC.

This clonotype was observed a few times. V and J are TRBV2 and TRBJ2-7, with 7 bases that match TRBD1. The germline V gene has CDR1 SNHLY and CDR2 FYNNEI. The CDR3 covers 17 residues. Trimming at V came to 10 bases and at J to 6 bases, leaving 24 bases not matched to a gene. This chain's CDR3 is CATSGFGETGTRREQYF. The CDR3 region has the DNA TGTGCCACCTCCGGTTTCGGTGAGACAGGGACGCGGCGCGAGCAGTACTTC.

V gene TRBV5-1 combines with J gene TRBJ2-1, with D uncertain. Germline V gene data show CDR1 as SGHRS and CDR2 as YFSETQ. The CDR3 is made up of 14 amino acids. V lost 4 bases, J lost 4 bases, and 12 bases lay in between. The CDR3 DNA sequence: TGCGCCAGCAGCCCCCACTCGGGTTACAATGAGCAGTTCTTC. Protein product: CASSPHSGYNEQFF. Full variable domain (rest looked up from reference TRBV5-1 and TRBJ2-1): KAGVTQTPRYLIKTRGQQVTLSCSPISGHRSVSWYQQTPGQGLQFLFEYFSETQRNKGNFPGRFSGRQFSNSRSEMNVSTLELGDSALYLCASSPHSGYNEQFFGPGTRLTVL.

The rearrangement links TRBV2 to TRBJ2-2; 11 nucleotides match TRBD2. The J segment lost 4 bases and the V segment lost 6 bases, leaving 4 bases of the junction unmatched. This CDR3 has 15 residues. Germline CDR1 SNHLY, CDR2 FYNNEI. CDR3 in amino acids: CASSRLAGTTGELFF. CDR3 DNA: TGTGCCAGCAGCCGACTAGCGGGAACCACCGGGGAGCTGTTTTTT.

The chain couples TRBV12-3 or TRBV12-4 to TRBJ2-6; tentatively, D is TRBD1 or TRBD2 (5 bases each). The CDR3 is 16 residues long. V was pared by 5 bases and J by 0 bases, with 11 bases between. The CDR3 DNA is TGTGCCAGCAGTCCGACAGACTACTCTGGGGCCAACGTCCTGACTTTC. Translated: CASSPTDYSGANVLTF.

A few counts support this clonotype. The chain combines TRBV20-1 with TRBJ2-3; 8 bases map to TRBD2. Germline assignment: CDR1 DFQATT and CDR2 SNEGSKA (reference sequence). The CDR3 loop spans 17 amino acids. With V trimmed by 2 bases and J by 2 bases, 12 bases remained unmatched. CDR3 residues: CSARLLSTSGHTDTQYF. Here the CDR3 DNA reads TGCAGTGCTAGACTGCTAAGCACTAGCGGACACACAGATACGCAGTATTTT.

This clonotype turned up a few times. The chain employs TRBV24-1 and TRBJ2-5; tentatively, D is TRBD1 (6 bases). Deletions cut 5 bases from V and 2 bases from J, with 14 bases between. The V gene's germline CDR1 is KGHDR and CDR2 SFDVKD. The CDR3 contains 15 residues. This chain's CDR3 is CATSASTGWQETQYF. The CDR3 bases are TGTGCCACCAGTGCCTCAACAGGGTGGCAAGAGACCCAGTACTTC.